Listed below are T cell receptor beta chains from one sample, sequenced in a study of T cell responses to AZD1222 COVID-19 vaccine. Clones were read by immunoSEQ multiplex PCR, and TCRdb kept only the in-frame ones, dropping some. The sample shows 120,000 to 150,000 clones, 88% of them seen only once. The input for sequencing was peripheral blood, taken on day 0 of AZD1222 vaccination. These receptors originate from an adult in good health. Both conserved end residues are part of each CDR3. The D gene is left open where the match is weak. Expanded clones are given a class, and other clones once, few, many or no size at all.

V gene,D gene,CDR3 length,clone size,J gene,CDR3 protein,CDR3 DNA
TRBV27,NA,15,NA,TRBJ1-2,CASSLSGGANYGYTF,TGTGCCAGCAGTTTATCGGGGGGGGCTAACTATGGCTACACCTTC
TRBV6-5,NA,11,NA,TRBJ2-1,CASSFNNEQFF,TGTGCCAGCAGTTTCAACAATGAGCAGTTCTTC
TRBV19,TRBD1,14,NA,TRBJ1-1,CASSMTGGNTEAFF,TGTGCCAGTAGTATGACAGGGGGGAACACTGAAGCTTTCTTT
TRBV10-3,NA,16,NA,TRBJ1-1,CAISMSREKMNTEAFF,TGTGCCATCAGCATGAGCCGGGAGAAAATGAACACTGAAGCTTTCTTT
TRBV20-1,NA,14,NA,TRBJ2-3,CSASWAGPTDTQYF,TGCAGTGCTAGTTGGGCGGGGCCCACAGATACGCAGTATTTT
TRBV11-2,TRBD1,14,once,TRBJ2-4,CASSFRTGENIQYF,TGTGCCAGCAGCTTCCGAACAGGGGAAAACATTCAGTACTTC
TRBV9,NA,16,NA,TRBJ2-3,CASSSLSRGSTDTQYF,TGTGCCAGCAGCTCCCTTTCGCGGGGAAGCACAGATACGCAGTATTTT
TRBV4-3,NA,15,NA,TRBJ1-2,CASSQDQAGNYGYTF,TGCGCCAGCAGCCAAGATCAGGCCGGAAACTATGGCTACACCTTC
TRBV27,NA,14,NA,TRBJ1-1,CASSPGTVNTEAFF,TGTGCCAGCTCCCCCGGGACGGTGAACACTGAAGCTTTCTTT
TRBV4-1,NA,16,NA,TRBJ1-1,CASSQDSTGLNTEAFF,TGCGCCAGCAGCCAAGATAGTACGGGACTGAACACTGAAGCTTTCTTT
TRBV5-4,NA,12,NA,TRBJ2-7,CASSLVGNEQYF,TGTGCCAGCAGCTTGGTAGGGAACGAGCAGTACTTC
TRBV6-2/TRBV6-3,TRBD2,15,NA,TRBJ2-6,CASSRLASGANVLTF,TGTGCCAGCAGTCGACTAGCCTCTGGGGCCAACGTCCTGACTTTC
TRBV7-9,NA,14,NA,TRBJ1-4,CASSLESGGEKLFF,TGTGCCAGCAGCTTAGAATCAGGAGGAGAAAAACTGTTTTTT
TRBV9,NA,15,NA,TRBJ2-2,CASSVETGITGELFF,TGTGCCAGCAGCGTAGAGACAGGAATCACCGGGGAGCTGTTTTTT
TRBV19,TRBD1,16,NA,TRBJ1-1,CASSIETGAPRTEAFF,TGTGCCAGTAGTATAGAAACAGGGGCCCCACGCACTGAAGCTTTCTTT
TRBV30,NA,13,few,TRBJ2-1,CAWSLDPGNEQFF,TGTGCCTGGAGTTTGGATCCCGGGAATGAGCAGTTCTTC
TRBV7-7,TRBD1,15,NA,TRBJ2-5,CASSLAGTGPETQYF,TGTGCCAGCAGCTTAGCGGGGACAGGGCCGGAGACCCAGTACTTC
TRBV6-1,NA,16,NA,TRBJ1-1,CASSEVVGWGITEAFF,TGTGCCAGCAGTGAAGTTGTAGGCTGGGGTATAACTGAAGCTTTCTTT
TRBV6-1,NA,14,NA,TRBJ1-3,CASGDKASGNTIYF,TGTGCCAGCGGGGACAAAGCCTCTGGAAACACCATATATTTT
TRBV3-1/TRBV3-2,TRBD2,18,NA,TRBJ2-5,CASSPGGTSKGQKETQYF,TGTGCCAGCAGCCCGGGGGGGACTAGTAAGGGGCAAAAAGAGACCCAGTACTTC
TRBV6-5,NA,13,NA,TRBJ2-1,CASSYQRMNEQFF,TGTGCCAGCAGTTATCAGCGCATGAATGAGCAGTTCTTC
TRBV4-1,TRBD2,16,NA,TRBJ2-7,CASSQAVAGDGLEQYF,TGCGCCAGCAGCCAAGCAGTAGCGGGAGACGGGCTCGAGCAGTACTTC
TRBV29-1,NA,15,NA,TRBJ1-2,CSVELEWPGWGGYTF,TGCAGCGTTGAACTCGAGTGGCCAGGGTGGGGTGGCTACACCTTC
TRBV7-2,TRBD2,16,NA,TRBJ2-3,CASSPRTSGNTDTQYF,TGTGCCAGCAGCCCTCGGACTAGCGGAAACACAGATACGCAGTATTTT
TRBV18,TRBD2,17,NA,TRBJ2-2,CASSPPVAGPNTGELFF,TGTGCCAGCTCACCACCAGTAGCGGGGCCGAACACCGGGGAGCTGTTTTTT
TRBV28,NA,11,NA,TRBJ2-5,CASRQQETQYF,TGTGCCAGCAGGCAACAGGAGACCCAGTACTTC
TRBV29-1,NA,11,NA,TRBJ2-1,CSVRAGHEQFF,TGCAGCGTGAGGGCGGGGCACGAGCAGTTCTTC
TRBV10-2,NA,15,NA,TRBJ2-7,CASSGQKILTYEQYF,TGCGCCAGCAGCGGACAGAAAATCCTAACCTACGAGCAGTACTTC
TRBV28,NA,13,once,TRBJ2-3,CASSFVSTDTQYF,TGTGCCAGCAGTTTCGTTAGCACAGATACGCAGTATTTT
TRBV4-3,NA,14,once,TRBJ1-2,CASSHPGREYGYTF,TGCGCCAGCAGCCACCCAGGGCGAGAGTATGGCTACACCTTC
TRBV6-5,TRBD1,13,NA,TRBJ2-7,CASSWDSSYEQYF,TGTGCCAGCAGTTGGGACAGCTCCTACGAGCAGTACTTC
TRBV7-2,NA,15,few,TRBJ2-1,CASSPSPRTYNEQFF,TGTGCCAGCAGCCCCTCCCCGCGGACTTACAATGAGCAGTTCTTC
TRBV10-3,NA,14,NA,TRBJ1-2,CAISIDREIRGYTF,TGTGCCATCAGTATAGACAGAGAGATACGGGGCTACACCTTC
TRBV19,NA,11,once,TRBJ1-1,CASSMGTEAFF,TGTGCCAGTAGTATGGGTACTGAAGCTTTCTTT
TRBV6-1,NA,17,NA,TRBJ2-1,CASSEVIRGVSYNEQFF,TGTGCCAGCAGTGAAGTCATCAGGGGGGTCTCCTACAATGAGCAGTTCTTC
TRBV18,NA,14,once,TRBJ2-5,CASSPPRVEETQYF,TGTGCCAGCTCACCACCAAGGGTGGAAGAGACCCAGTACTTC
TRBV28,NA,16,NA,TRBJ2-7,CASSLSTGGVGYEQYF,TGTGCCAGCAGTTTATCGACGGGTGGAGTAGGCTACGAGCAGTACTTC
TRBV9,TRBD2,15,few,TRBJ2-7,CASSPSTSGPYEQYF,TGTGCCAGCAGCCCTTCTACTAGCGGACCCTACGAGCAGTACTTC
TRBV6-5,NA,13,NA,TRBJ2-1,CASSFYRFDEQFF,TGTGCCAGCAGTTTCTACAGGTTCGATGAGCAGTTCTTC
TRBV19,NA,13,NA,TRBJ1-5,CASSTALGQPQHF,TGTGCCAGTAGTACCGCATTGGGGCAGCCCCAGCATTTT
TRBV5-5,TRBD1,15,NA,TRBJ1-2,CASRNEQGINYGYTF,TGTGCCAGCAGAAACGAACAGGGGATTAACTATGGCTACACCTTC